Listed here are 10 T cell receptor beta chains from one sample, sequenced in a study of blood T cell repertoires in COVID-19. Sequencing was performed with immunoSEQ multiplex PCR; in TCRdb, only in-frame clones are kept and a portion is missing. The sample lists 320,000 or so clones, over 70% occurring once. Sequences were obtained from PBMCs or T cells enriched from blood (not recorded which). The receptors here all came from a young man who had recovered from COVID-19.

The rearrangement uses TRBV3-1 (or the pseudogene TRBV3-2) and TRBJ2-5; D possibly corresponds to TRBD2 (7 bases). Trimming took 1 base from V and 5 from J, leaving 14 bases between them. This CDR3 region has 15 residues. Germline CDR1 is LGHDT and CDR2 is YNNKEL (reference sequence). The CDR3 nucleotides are TGTGCCAGCAGCCAAGGCGGGGGCACAGGGGAGACCCAGTACTTC. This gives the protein CASSQGGGTGETQYF.

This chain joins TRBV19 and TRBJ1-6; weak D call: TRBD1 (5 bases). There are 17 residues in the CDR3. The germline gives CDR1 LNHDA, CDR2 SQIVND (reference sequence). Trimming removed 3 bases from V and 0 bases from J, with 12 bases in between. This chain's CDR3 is CASSIEGASSYNSPLHF. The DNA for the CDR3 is TGTGCCAGTAGTATTGAAGGGGCCAGCTCCTATAATTCACCCCTCCACTTT. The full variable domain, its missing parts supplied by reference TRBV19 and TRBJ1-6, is DGGITQSPKYLFRKEGQNVTLSCEQNLNHDAMYWYRQDPGQGLRLIYYSQIVNDFQKGDIAEGYSVSREKKESFPLTVTSAQKNPTAFYLCASSIEGASSYNSPLHFGNGTRLTVT.

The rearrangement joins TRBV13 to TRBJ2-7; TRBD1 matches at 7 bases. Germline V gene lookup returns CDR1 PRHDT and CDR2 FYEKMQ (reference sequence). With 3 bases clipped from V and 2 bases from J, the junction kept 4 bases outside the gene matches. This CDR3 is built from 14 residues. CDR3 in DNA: TGTGCCAGCAGCTTCGGGACAGAGCCCTACGAGCAGTACTTC. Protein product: CASSFGTEPYEQYF.

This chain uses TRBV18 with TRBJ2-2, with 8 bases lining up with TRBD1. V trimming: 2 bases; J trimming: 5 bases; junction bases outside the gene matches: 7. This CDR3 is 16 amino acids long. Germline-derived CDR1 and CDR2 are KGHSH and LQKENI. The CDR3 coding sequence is TGTGCCAGCTCACCATCCCAGCAGGGGGCAACCGGGGAGCTGTTTTTT. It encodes CASSPSQQGATGELFF.

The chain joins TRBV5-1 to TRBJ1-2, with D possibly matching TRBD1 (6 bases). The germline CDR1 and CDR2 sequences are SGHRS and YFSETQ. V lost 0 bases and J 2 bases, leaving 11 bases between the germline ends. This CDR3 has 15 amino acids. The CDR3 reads CASSLEGRGNYGYTF. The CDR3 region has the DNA TGCGCCAGCAGCTTGGAAGGCAGGGGAAACTATGGCTACACCTTC.

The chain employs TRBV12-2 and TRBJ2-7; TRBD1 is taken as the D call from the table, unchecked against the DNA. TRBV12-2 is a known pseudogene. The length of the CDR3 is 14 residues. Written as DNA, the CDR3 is TGTGCAAGTCCCCGAATAAGGGGAAGGTACGAGCAGTACTTC. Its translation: CASPRIRGRYEQYF.

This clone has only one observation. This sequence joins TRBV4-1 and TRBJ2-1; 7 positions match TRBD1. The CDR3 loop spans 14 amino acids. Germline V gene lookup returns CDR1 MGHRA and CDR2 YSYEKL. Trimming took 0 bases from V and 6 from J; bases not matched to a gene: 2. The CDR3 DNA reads TGCGCCAGCAGCCAAGACAGGGGGACCAATGAGCAGTTCTTC. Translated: CASSQDRGTNEQFF.

DNA for the CDR3: TGTGCCAGCAGCCAACGACAGGGGGCGCGGGAAAAACTGTTTTTT. Protein: CASSQRQGAREKLFF. The V and J genes are TRBV3-1 (or the pseudogene TRBV3-2) and TRBJ1-4; 10 nucleotides line up with TRBD1. CDR3 length: 15 amino acids. V dropped 2 bases and J dropped 8; count of bases not matched to a gene: 5. CDR1 and CDR2 (germline): LGHDT, YNNKEL (reference sequence).

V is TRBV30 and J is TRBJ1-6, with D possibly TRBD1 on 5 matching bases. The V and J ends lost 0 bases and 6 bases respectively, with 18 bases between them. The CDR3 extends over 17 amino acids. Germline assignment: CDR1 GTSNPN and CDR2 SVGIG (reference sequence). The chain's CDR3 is CAWSVRGTLRSNSPLHF. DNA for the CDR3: TGTGCCTGGAGTGTACGGGGGACCCTGAGGAGTAATTCACCCCTCCACTTT. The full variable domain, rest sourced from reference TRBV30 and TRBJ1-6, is SQTIHQWPATLVQPVGSPLSLECTVEGTSNPNLYWYRQAAGRGLQLLFYSVGIGQISSEVPQNLSASRPQDRQFILSSKKLLLSDSGFYLCAWSVRGTLRSNSPLHFGNGTRLTVT.

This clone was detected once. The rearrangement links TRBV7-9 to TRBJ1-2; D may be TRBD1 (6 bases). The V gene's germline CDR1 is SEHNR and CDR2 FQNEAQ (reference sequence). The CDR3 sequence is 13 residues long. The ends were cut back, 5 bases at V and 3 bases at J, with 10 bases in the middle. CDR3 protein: CASSRGADYGYTF. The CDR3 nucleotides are TGTGCCAGCAGCCGGGGGGCTGACTATGGCTACACCTTC.